These T cell receptor beta chains were read from a single sample in a study of T cells in Graves' hyperthyroidism and ophthalmopathy. TCRdb ran MiXCR on the multiplex PCR reads and lists one entry per CDR3 protein. The table records a few hundred thousand distinct CDR3 sequences, 15% to 20% of them present only once. What was sequenced was blood. The receptors shown here come from a woman aged 40-49 years with Graves' ophthalmopathy. Each CDR3 is given without its conserved first and last residue.

v_gene | CDR3aa
TRBV19 | ASSIGGSPYWGETQY
TRBV29-1 | SVPRDTEAF
TRBV5-6 | ASRGFGGELF
TRBV7-8 | ASSLLAGVYEQY
TRBV28 | ASIELGTEAF
TRBV28 | ASSLHPAGANVLT
TRBV30 | AAVDREGSNQPQH
TRBV12-3/TRBV12-4 | ASSLGTAPDQPQH
TRBV27 | ASSRDRAAEAF
TRBV19 | ASSNPGQGVTGELF
TRBV18 | ASSPPGRSGANVLT
TRBV19 | ASTSDEKGGGELF
TRBV30 | AWSKGSTTGELF
TRBV10-3 | ATGTTNTGELF
TRBV3-1 | ASSQDIGTGGWSYEQY
TRBV25-1 | ASSETGGGFTEAF
TRBV12-3/TRBV12-4 | ASSLEDGEAF
TRBV25-1 | ASSDPTGRSGGPRFYEQY
TRBV20-1 | SARSANADTQY
TRBV28 | ASHTPSNQPQH
TRBV19 | ASSRGRLRGGQDQPQH
TRBV20-1 | SARPPGRDTEAF
TRBV2 | ASSVKAKNQPQH
TRBV6-5 | ASKTGFSGNTIY
TRBV20-1 | SASLPQETRY